These T cell receptor beta chains were read from a single sample in a study of regulatory T cells in long-lasting Graves disease. Each CDR3 protein gets one entry after TCRdb re-called the multiplex PCR reads with MiXCR. Of 500,000 to 800,000 distinct CDR3 sequences in the sample, around 30% were seen once. The material was peripheral blood mononuclear cells (PBMCs), obtained when the disease was refractory, from a patient treated with antithyroid drugs. Receptors originate from a female donor with Graves disease. Each CDR3 is given with its conserved first and last residue. Fields, in order: J gene, D gene, V gene, clone size, CDR3 DNA, CDR3 protein. D genes are given only for firm matches. Clone size appears in some rows only: once, few, many, or a class for an expanded clone.

>TRBJ2-3|NA|TRBV12-3/TRBV12-4|NA
TGTGCCAGCAGTTTTCTCGATACGCAGTATTTT
CASSFLDTQYF
>TRBJ1-3|TRBD1|TRBV5-1|NA
TGCGCCAGCAGCTTGGCCCTGACAGGGGTCGGAAACACCATATATTTT
CASSLALTGVGNTIYF
>TRBJ1-2|NA|TRBV7-9|few
TGTGCCAGCAGCTCCCCCCAGGGTATTATAGATGGCTACACCTTC
CASSSPQGIIDGYTF
>TRBJ1-2|TRBD1|TRBV15|few
TGTGCCACCAGCAGATCGACAGGGAGTAACTATGGCTACACCTTC
CATSRSTGSNYGYTF
>TRBJ1-3|NA|TRBV27|few
TGTGCCAGCAGTTACACAGGTTCAATCTCTGGAAACACCATATATTTT
CASSYTGSISGNTIYF
>TRBJ1-4|NA|TRBV20-1|NA
TGCAGTGCTAGGGCCTCAGGGGAAAAACTGTTTTTT
CSARASGEKLFF
>TRBJ2-4|NA|TRBV6-2/TRBV6-3|many
TGTGCCAGCAGTTACTCGTACACAGGGAACATTCAGTACTTC
CASSYSYTGNIQYF
>TRBJ1-4|NA|TRBV20-1|few
TGCAGTGCTAGTGTGCAGCGAGGTGAAAAACTGTTTTTT
CSASVQRGEKLFF
>TRBJ1-1|NA|TRBV19|NA
TGTGCCAGTAATACGGGACATTTGAACACTGAAGCTTTCTTT
CASNTGHLNTEAFF
>TRBJ2-5|NA|TRBV20-1|NA
TGCAGTGCTAGATTCCCCCCCCGCGGGATCCCCCAAGAGACCCAGTACTTC
CSARFPPRGIPQETQYF
>TRBJ2-5|TRBD1|TRBV12-3/TRBV12-4|NA
TGTGCCAGCAGCCCGCAGACAGGGCGTCAAGGACAATCGTCCCAGGAGACCCAGTACTTC
CASSPQTGRQGQSSQETQYF
>TRBJ1-3|TRBD1|TRBV12-3/TRBV12-4|few
TGTGCCAGCAGTCCACGGGACAGGGGGCGTTACACCATATATTTT
CASSPRDRGRYTIYF
>TRBJ1-2|NA|TRBV12-3/TRBV12-4|many
TGTGCCAGCAGCCGCGGGACTTATGGCTACACCTTC
CASSRGTYGYTF
>TRBJ1-5|NA|TRBV27|few
TGTGCCAGCAGTTCAGGGACCGACCCCCAGGCCCAGCATTTT
CASSSGTDPQAQHF
>TRBJ1-1|NA|TRBV28|few
TGTGCCAGCAGTTACCGAGGGACGGGGTCCTTCTTT
CASSYRGTGSFF
>TRBJ1-2|TRBD1|TRBV20-1|NA
TGCAGTGCTAGATCTTTAGACAGGGTCGTTGTCGGCTACACCTTC
CSARSLDRVVVGYTF
>TRBJ1-6|TRBD1|TRBV20-1|few
TGCAGTGCTAGATTGGGACAGCTTAATTCACCCCTCCACTTT
CSARLGQLNSPLHF
>TRBJ2-5|NA|TRBV3-1|NA
TGTGCCAGCTGCCAAGATGGGGAGACCCAGTACTTC
CASCQDGETQYF
>TRBJ1-5|NA|TRBV28|few
TGTGCCAGCAGTAGGGGACCGGAATTGTCCGGGGGCAATCAGCCCCAGCATTTT
CASSRGPELSGGNQPQHF
>TRBJ2-7|TRBD1|TRBV20-1|once
TGCAGTGGGACTTCACAGGGGTCCCCCTACGAGCAGTACTTC
CSGTSQGSPYEQYF
>TRBJ2-7|NA|TRBV12-3/TRBV12-4|NA
TGTGCCAGCAGCCACGGGGGACCATACGAGCAGTACTTC
CASSHGGPYEQYF
>TRBJ1-1|NA|TRBV20-1|NA
TGCAGTGCTAGAGATATGTCTTACACTGAAGCTTTCTTT
CSARDMSYTEAFF
>TRBJ2-5|TRBD2|TRBV6-5|many
TGTGCCAGCAGCTTACTAGCGGGAGTCCAGGAGGAGGAGACCCAGTACTTC
CASSLLAGVQEEETQYF
>TRBJ1-2|NA|TRBV5-1|few
TGCGCCAGCAGACAAGGTGGGGGGGCCTATGGCTACACCTTC
CASRQGGGAYGYTF
>TRBJ1-6|TRBD1|TRBV5-1|NA
TGCGCCAGCAGCAACCGGGACAGGAGCAGTAATTCACCCCTCCACTTT
CASSNRDRSSNSPLHF
>TRBJ1-5|NA|TRBV27|few
TGTGCCAGCAGTACGGGGTTCAATCAGCCCCAGCATTTT
CASSTGFNQPQHF
>TRBJ1-1|NA|TRBV9|NA
TGTGCCAGCAGCCCAGGACCGCTGGGCACTGAAGCTTTCTTT
CASSPGPLGTEAFF
>TRBJ2-2|NA|TRBV6-4|NA
TGTGCCAGCAGGTCAGGGGCGTGGAGCACCGGGGAGCTGTTTTTT
CASRSGAWSTGELFF
>TRBJ1-1|NA|TRBV4-1|NA
TGCGCCAGCAGCCAATCTGGTCCCAAGGCGAACACTGAAGCTTTCTTT
CASSQSGPKANTEAFF
>TRBJ2-5|TRBD2|TRBV29-1|NA
TGCAGCGTACGGGGGGGAACCCGAAATCAAGAGACCCAGTACTTC
CSVRGGTRNQETQYF
>TRBJ2-5|NA|TRBV10-3|few
TGTGCCACTATGCAGAGGGAGACCCAGTACTTC
CATMQRETQYF
>TRBJ1-2|NA|TRBV12-3/TRBV12-4|many
TGTGCCAGCAGTCCCTTGCTGACGAGGGAGAGGAGCTACACCTTC
CASSPLLTRERSYTF
>TRBJ2-6|NA|TRBV27|few
TGTGCCAGCAGTCCAGTTGAGGTTACCGGGGCCAACGTCCTGACTTTC
CASSPVEVTGANVLTF
>TRBJ2-7|TRBD2|TRBV30|few
TGTGCCTGGAGTCTGGGACTAGCGGGAGACGAGCAGTACTTC
CAWSLGLAGDEQYF
>TRBJ2-1|TRBD1|TRBV20-1|NA
TGCAGTGCCTCCCACCGACAGGGGTCCTACAATGAGCAGTTCTTC
CSASHRQGSYNEQFF
>TRBJ2-7|TRBD2|TRBV5-4|few
TGTGCCAGCAGCCCCTTAGCGGGACACGGCGAGCAGTACTTC
CASSPLAGHGEQYF
>TRBJ1-6|TRBD1|TRBV20-1|few
TGCAGTGCGCCTTACAGGGGATCCTATAATTCACCCCTCCACTTT
CSAPYRGSYNSPLHF
>TRBJ2-3|TRBD2|TRBV20-1|NA
TGCAGTGCTAGAGGGGCTAGCGGAAGGCTCGGAGATACGCAGTATTTT
CSARGASGRLGDTQYF
>TRBJ1-2|NA|TRBV6-2/TRBV6-3|NA
TGTGCCGGCAGTTACGAACAGGGCCTTGGCTACACCTTC
CAGSYEQGLGYTF
>TRBJ1-2|NA|TRBV24-1|many
TGTGCCACCAGTGATCACAAGGACAGAGGCTATGGCTACACCTTC
CATSDHKDRGYGYTF
>TRBJ2-1|TRBD2|TRBV5-4|NA
TGTGCCAGCAGCTTCGCGGGAGCTTGGAACAATGAGCAGTTCTTC
CASSFAGAWNNEQFF
>TRBJ1-2|TRBD1|TRBV12-3/TRBV12-4|many
TGTGCCAGCAGTCGACAGGGGGAACAGTCACCAGTCTATGGCTACACCTTC
CASSRQGEQSPVYGYTF
>TRBJ2-6|NA|TRBV6-2/TRBV6-3|few
TGTGCCAGCAGTTACCTGGGGACGGGGGCCAACGTCCTGACTTTC
CASSYLGTGANVLTF
>TRBJ1-6|NA|TRBV15|NA
TGTGCCACCAGCAGAGATCGTTCACCCCTCCACTTT
CATSRDRSPLHF
>TRBJ1-1|TRBD1|TRBV5-1|few
TGCGCCAGCAGCTCTTTCAGGGGGGCGAACACTGAAGCTTTCTTT
CASSSFRGANTEAFF
>TRBJ2-7|TRBD2|TRBV2|many
TGTGCCAGCAGTGCAGGACTAGCGGGACTGTACGAGCAGTACTTC
CASSAGLAGLYEQYF
>TRBJ1-2|NA|TRBV2|NA
TGTGCCAGCACTCAGGAGGGGGGGCAGTTGGGTGGCTACACCTTC
CASTQEGGQLGGYTF
>TRBJ1-3|TRBD1|TRBV2|NA
TGTGCCAGCAGCGAGACAGGGATTGGAAACACCATATATTTT
CASSETGIGNTIYF
>TRBJ1-2|TRBD1|TRBV5-1|NA
TGCGCCAGCAGCCCGGCGAGGACAGGTATTTATGGCTACACCTTC
CASSPARTGIYGYTF
>TRBJ1-1|NA|TRBV29-1|NA
TGCAGCGCCCAGGGGCCAGAAGCTTTCTTT
CSAQGPEAFF